The 14 T cell receptor beta chains listed next were all sequenced from one sample in a study of cytomegalovirus exposure and HLA in healthy donors. The PCR used 60 Vbeta and 13 Jbeta primers. Here immunoSEQ multiplex PCR was the method, and the copy in TCRdb shows in-frame clones only, minus some. The repertoire holds about 190,000 clones, with around four fifths as singletons. The specimen was PBMCs. These receptors came from a man aged 40-50 years in good health and CMV-seropositive.

The rearrangement links TRBV7-8 to TRBJ1-5; D gene ambiguous. The V end was cut by 0 bases, the J end by 6 bases, with 12 bases between. Germline V gene sequence: CDR1 SGHVS, CDR2 FQNEAQ. CDR3 length: 15 amino acids. CDR3 region: CASSLATGGLQPQHF. The CDR3, as DNA: TGTGCCAGCAGCTTAGCGACTGGTGGTCTTCAGCCCCAGCATTTT.

This chain connects TRBV6-5 to TRBJ2-7, with 9 bases aligning to TRBD1. Germline V CDR1 and CDR2: MNHEY, SVGAGI. V lost 6 bases, J lost 6 bases, and 9 bases stayed unmatched. This CDR3 has 14 amino acids. CDR3 DNA: TGTGCCAGCAGACAAAACAGGGGGCAAGGCGAGCAGTACTTC. It codes for CASRQNRGQGEQYF.

The chain is built from TRBV28 and TRBJ2-7, with D hard to call. The germline CDR1 and CDR2 sequences are MDHEN and SYDVKM. The CDR3 length is 13 residues. Trimming cost V 2 bases and J 1 base, with 6 bases left between them. The CDR3 nucleotides read TGTGCCAGCAGTTTACAGGATTCCTACGAGCAGTACTTC. Its protein is CASSLQDSYEQYF.

CDR3 in amino acids: CASSLVQGGQGQHGYTF. CDR3 bases: TGCGCCAGCAGCTTGGTTCAGGGGGGACAGGGACAACACGGCTACACCTTC. V usage is TRBV5-1 and J usage is TRBJ1-2, with TRBD1 matching 9 bases. The CDR3 is 17 amino acids. Germline CDR1 reads SGHRS; CDR2 reads YFSETQ. The junction had 14 bases not matched to a gene; V was cut back by 0 bases and J by 8 bases. Full variable domain (missing parts from reference TRBV5-1 and TRBJ1-2): KAGVTQTPRYLIKTRGQQVTLSCSPISGHRSVSWYQQTPGQGLQFLFEYFSETQRNKGNFPGRFSGRQFSNSRSEMNVSTLELGDSALYLCASSLVQGGQGQHGYTFGSGTRLTVV.

This clone was found a few times. The CDR3 bases are TGCAGCGTTGAAGACTGGGGGCCGGGGGAGACCCAGTACTTC. It encodes CSVEDWGPGETQYF. J is TRBJ2-5 and V is TRBV29-1; TRBD1 is a possible D gene (6 bases). This CDR3 is 14 amino acids long. Trimming cost V 0 bases and J 5 bases, with 13 bases left between them. From germline, CDR1 is SQVTM and CDR2 ANQGSEA.

This clone turned up a few times. The rearrangement uses TRBV4-1 and TRBJ1-5, with TRBD1 as a possible D gene (6 bases). This CDR3 spans 15 amino acids. The V end lost 3 bases, the J end lost 2 bases, and 11 bases lay between the germline ends. Germline V gives CDR1 MGHRA, CDR2 YSYEKL. The CDR3 DNA sequence: TGCGCCAGCAGCCAGCACAGGGCCGGCAATCAGCCCCAGCATTTT. Translated: CASSQHRAGNQPQHF.

The V gene is TRBV30, the J gene TRBJ1-4; D unclear. The CDR3 sequence is 13 residues long. Trimming took off 0 bases at V and 8 bases at J, with 10 bases between the two ends. Germline CDR1 is GTSNPN and CDR2 is SVGIG (reference sequence). Here the CDR3 reads CAWSVLAGEKLFF. In nucleotides, the CDR3 is TGTGCCTGGAGTGTACTAGCGGGAGAAAAACTGTTTTTT. The complete variable domain, with remaining parts taken from reference TRBV30 and TRBJ1-4, reads SQTIHQWPATLVQPVGSPLSLECTVEGTSNPNLYWYRQAAGRGLQLLFYSVGIGQISSEVPQNLSASRPQDRQFILSSKKLLLSDSGFYLCAWSVLAGEKLFFGSGTQLSVL.

The rearrangement links TRBV15 to TRBJ1-4, with 8 bases that match TRBD1. Per germline, CDR1 LNHNV and CDR2 YYDKDF (reference sequence). This CDR3 region has 14 residues. The V and J ends lost 1 base and 6 bases, in that order; junction bases with no gene match: 1. CDR3 protein: CATSRGGQDEKLFF. CDR3 nucleotide sequence: TGTGCCACCAGCAGAGGGGGACAGGATGAAAAACTGTTTTTT.

The gene calls are TRBV7-6 and TRBJ2-2, with 8 bases fitting TRBD2. V shed 5 bases, J shed 5 bases, and the junction held 7 bases outside the gene matches. Looked up from germline, CDR1 is SGHVS and CDR2 is FNYEAQ. This CDR3 comprises 15 residues. The CDR3 spells CASSPIAGWTGELFF. CDR3 sequence (DNA): TGTGCCAGCAGCCCAATAGCGGGATGGACCGGGGAGCTGTTTTTT.

As DNA, the CDR3 is TGTGCCAGCAGCTACACAGGGGGCGCCGGGCAGAGGACCCAGTACTTC. Translated: CASSYTGGAGQRTQYF. The chain has TRBV7-2 and TRBJ2-5, with 9 bases aligning to TRBD1. Germline V gives CDR1 SGHTA, CDR2 FQGNSA. The CDR3 sequence is 16 residues long. V dropped 4 bases and J dropped 7; count of bases not matched to a gene: 13. The variable domain in full, completed from reference TRBV7-2 and TRBJ2-5, reads GAGVSQSPSNKVTEKGKDVELRCDPISGHTALYWYRQSLGQGLEFLIYFQGNSAPDKSGLPSDRFSAERTGGSVSTLTIQRTQQEDSAVYLCASSYTGGAGQRTQYFGPGTRLLVL.

CDR3 DNA: TGTGCCAGCGCCCTCAGGAGCGGAAGCACAGATACGCAGTATTTT. It codes for CASALRSGSTDTQYF. The rearrangement uses TRBV2 and TRBJ2-3, with a possible D match to TRBD2 (5 bases). CDR1 is SNHLY, CDR2 FYNNEI, per germline. V was clipped by 8 bases and J by 0 bases, with 15 bases between them. The CDR3 contains 15 residues. The full variable domain, its missing parts supplied by reference TRBV2 and TRBJ2-3, is EPEVTQTPSHQVTQMGQEVILRCVPISNHLYFYWYRQILGQKVEFLVSFYNNEISEKSEIFDDQFSVERPDGSNFTLKIRSTKLEDSAMYFCASALRSGSTDTQYFGPGTRLTVL.

This clone appeared a few times. The V gene is TRBV9, the J gene TRBJ2-3; 16 bases line up with TRBD2. Germline CDR1 and CDR2: SGDLS and YYNGEE. The ends lost 5 bases at V and 2 bases at J; junction bases unmatched: 17. This CDR3 contains 21 residues. The CDR3 protein is CASRLPETGTSGREPTDTQYF. CDR3 sequence (DNA): TGTGCCAGCAGGCTCCCAGAGACCGGGACTAGCGGGAGGGAGCCCACAGATACGCAGTATTTT. Drawing the rest from reference TRBV9 and TRBJ2-3, the complete variable domain is DSGVTQTPKHLITATGQRVTLRCSPRSGDLSVYWYQQSLDQGLQFLIQYYNGEERAKGNILERFSAQQFPDLHSELNLSSLELGDSALYFCASRLPETGTSGREPTDTQYFGPGTRLTVL.

The chain employs TRBV5-5 and TRBJ1-1; 7 bases fit TRBD1. V shed 1 base and J 6 bases; nucleotides not matched to a gene: 9. The CDR3 runs 15 residues. Germline CDR1 is SGHKS and CDR2 is YYEKEE (reference sequence). CDR3 DNA sequence: TGTGCCAGCAGCTTGATCGCAGGGGGAATGTCTGAAGCTTTCTTT. Its translation is CASSLIAGGMSEAFF.

The V call is TRBV25-1, the J call TRBJ1-5, with 7 nucleotides matching TRBD1. This CDR3 has 14 amino acids. Trimming took 4 bases from V and 2 from J; bases not matched to a gene: 2. Per the germline V gene, CDR1 is MGHDK and CDR2 is SYGVNS. CDR3 protein: CASSGTGGNQPQHF. The CDR3 DNA reads TGTGCCAGCAGTGGTACAGGGGGCAATCAGCCCCAGCATTTT. Full variable domain (rest looked up from reference TRBV25-1 and TRBJ1-5): EADIYQTPRYLVIGTGKKITLECSQTMGHDKMYWYQQDPGMELHLIHYSYGVNSTEKGDLSSESTVSRIRTEHFPLTLESARPSHTSQYLCASSGTGGNQPQHFGDGTRLSIL.